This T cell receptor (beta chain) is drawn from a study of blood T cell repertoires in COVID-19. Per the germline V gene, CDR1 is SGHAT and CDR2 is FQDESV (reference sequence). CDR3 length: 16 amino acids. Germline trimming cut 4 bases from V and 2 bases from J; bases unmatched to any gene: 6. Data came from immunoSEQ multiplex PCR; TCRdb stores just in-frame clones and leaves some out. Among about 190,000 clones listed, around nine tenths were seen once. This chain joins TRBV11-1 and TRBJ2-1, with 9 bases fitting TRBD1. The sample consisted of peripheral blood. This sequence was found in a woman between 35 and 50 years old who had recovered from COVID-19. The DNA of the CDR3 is TGTGCCAGCAGCTCGCAAGGGGACAGGGCCTACAATGAGCAGTTCTTC. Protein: CASSSQGDRAYNEQFF.